Detailed here is one TCR beta chain. Its antigen is not identified. This sample stems from a study of cytomegalovirus exposure and HLA in healthy donors. Whole-study findings and limits: The study reported that TCR beta sequences accurately predicted HLA-A and HLA-B alleles in most subjects. Segments of the TCR beta V type were, in most cases, productive about 87% or about 30% of the time in an earlier analysis.

The V gene end was trimmed by 6 bases and the J gene end by 5 bases; junction bases not matched to a gene: 20. Germline V gene sequence: CDR1 MDHEN, CDR2 SYDVKM. This CDR3 is 18 amino acids long. Primers: 60 Vbeta forward and 13 Jbeta reverse. Here immunoSEQ multiplex PCR was the method, and the copy in TCRdb shows in-frame clones only, minus some. This sample has tens of thousands of clones, with 75% found just once. The chain employs TRBV28 and TRBJ1-2; 8 bases map to TRBD1. The sequence derives from a man aged 35 to 55 in good health and CMV-seronegative. Material for sequencing was PBMCs. The CDR3 sequence is CASSLPREKSGGKYGYTF. The DNA of the CDR3 is TGTGCCAGCAGCCTCCCAAGGGAGAAGTCAGGGGGCAAATATGGCTACACCTTC.